These 21 T cell receptor beta chains came from one sample sequenced in a study of technical replicates of blood from a few donors. Measured with immunoSEQ multiplex PCR; TCRdb has only the in-frame clones, and not every one. The table lists roughly 52,000 clones, roughly 96% of them singletons. Input material: PBMCs. All receptors come from a human donor in good health. Some clones in this sample may be carry-over from other donors' samples.

The rearrangement links TRBV5-1 to TRBJ2-7, with D possibly being TRBD2 (5 bases). V lost 5 bases and J 3 bases, leaving 15 bases between the germline ends. Germline assignment: CDR1 SGHRS and CDR2 YFSETQ. CDR3 size: 14 residues. CDR3 sequence: CASRDGPGSYEQYF. The CDR3 DNA is TGCGCCAGCAGAGATGGACCGGGAAGCTACGAGCAGTACTTC. Together with reference TRBV5-1 and TRBJ2-7, the CDR3 gives the full variable domain: KAGVTQTPRYLIKTRGQQVTLSCSPISGHRSVSWYQQTPGQGLQFLFEYFSETQRNKGNFPGRFSGRQFSNSRSEMNVSTLELGDSALYLCASRDGPGSYEQYFGPGTRLTVT.

The CDR3 is CASSLSGGLGNEQFF. Written as DNA, the CDR3 is TGCGCCAGCAGCCTTAGCGGGGGCCTCGGGAATGAGCAGTTCTTC. The V gene is TRBV5-1, the J gene TRBJ2-1; 9 bases line up with TRBD2. The CDR3 loop spans 15 amino acids. CDR1 and CDR2 (germline): SGHRS, YFSETQ. Trimming took 4 bases from V and 7 from J; bases not matched to a gene: 9.

CDR3: CASSPMTSGGATLADTQYF. In DNA form, the CDR3 reads TGCGCCAGCAGCCCAATGACTAGCGGGGGGGCCACTTTGGCAGATACGCAGTATTTT. The chain combines TRBV5-1 with TRBJ2-3; the match to TRBD2 covers 14 bases. V lost 4 bases to trimming and J lost 4 bases; unmatched junction nucleotides: 14. CDR1 SGHRS and CDR2 YFSETQ come from the germline V gene. The CDR3 runs 19 residues.

The chain has TRBV4-2 and TRBJ2-3; D is unclear. Trimming left V 2 bases short and J 4 bases short, with 4 bases between. The CDR3 is made up of 12 amino acids. Germline V CDR1 and CDR2: LGHNA, YNFKEQ. CDR3 protein: CASSQIADTQYF. The CDR3 DNA reads TGTGCCAGCAGCCAAATAGCAGATACGCAGTATTTT.

The gene calls are TRBV9 and TRBJ2-3; 8 bases agree with TRBD2. The CDR3 is made up of 15 amino acids. CDR1 is SGDLS and CDR2 is YYNGEE in the germline V gene. The V and J ends lost 3 bases and 4 bases, in that order; junction bases with no gene match: 7. This CDR3 is CASSEMGLVADTQYF. In nucleotides, the CDR3 is TGTGCCAGCAGCGAGATGGGACTAGTGGCAGATACGCAGTATTTT.

The rearrangement uses TRBV5-6 and TRBJ2-5, with TRBD2 matching 7 bases. Germline CDR1 reads SGHDT; CDR2 reads YYEEEE. Trimming at V came to 2 bases and at J to 3 bases, leaving 7 bases not matched to a gene. The CDR3 extends over 15 amino acids. CDR3 protein: CASSFWSGGKETQYF. The CDR3 DNA follows: TGTGCCAGCAGCTTTTGGTCGGGAGGAAAAGAGACCCAGTACTTC.

J is TRBJ1-1 and V is TRBV5-1; 7 bases line up with TRBD1. CDR1 is SGHRS, CDR2 YFSETQ, per germline. The junction had 5 bases not matched to a gene; V was cut back by 2 bases and J by 7 bases. There are 13 residues in the CDR3. The CDR3 spells CASSLTDRSEAFF. CDR3 nucleotides: TGCGCCAGCAGCTTAACGGACAGGAGTGAAGCTTTCTTT.

The chain has TRBV2 and TRBJ2-7; weak D call: TRBD1 (6 bases). The CDR3 is made up of 13 amino acids. CDR1 and CDR2 (germline): SNHLY, FYNNEI. Trimming stripped 4 bases from V and 6 bases from J, with 13 bases between. CDR3 nucleotides: TGTGCCAGCAGTGCTCAGGGGATTGGCGAGCAGTACTTC. It encodes CASSAQGIGEQYF.

This clone has a single count. The CDR3 reads CASGLVLTSSTASYSNQPQHF. In DNA form, the CDR3 reads TGTGCTAGTGGTTTGGTCCTTACTTCTTCAACAGCTTCTTATAGCAATCAGCCCCAGCATTTT. The chain recombines TRBV12-5 with TRBJ1-5, with D unclear. Trimming pared 0 bases from V and 0 bases from J, leaving 24 bases between. Germline V gene sequence: CDR1 LGHNT, CDR2 FRNRAP. The CDR3 extends over 21 amino acids.

This chain joins TRBV5-3 and TRBJ1-2; 10 nucleotides line up with TRBD1. Being an ORF, TRBV5-3 has a function that is uncertain. J was trimmed by 2 bases and V by 7 bases; bases with no gene match: 5. CDR3 length equals 14 residues. The CDR3 reads CARPGGQGNYGYTF. DNA of the CDR3: TGTGCCAGACCCGGGGGACAGGGGAACTATGGCTACACCTTC.

Written as DNA, the CDR3 is TGTGCCAGCAGCAGGCAGAACACTGAAGCTTTCTTT. Translating gives CASSRQNTEAFF. The gene calls are TRBV6-5 and TRBJ1-1; D unresolved. Trimming cost V 6 bases and J 1 base, with 6 bases left between them. The CDR3 is 12 residues long. Germline V gives CDR1 MNHEY, CDR2 SVGAGI.

This chain connects TRBV4-3 to TRBJ1-3; D is perhaps TRBD1 (5 bases). The V end was cut by 4 bases, the J end by 1 base, with 8 bases between. This CDR3 region has 14 residues. Germline V gene sequence: CDR1 LGHNA, CDR2 YSLEER. CDR3 nucleotides: TGCGCCAGCAGCCGGGGGGGTTCTGGAAACACCATATATTTT. Translating gives CASSRGGSGNTIYF.

The rearrangement links TRBV2 to TRBJ1-6, with D hard to call. The CDR3 spans 14 residues. The germline CDR1 and CDR2 sequences are SNHLY and FYNNEI. V lost 1 base, J lost 4 bases, and 5 bases lay in between. For the CDR3, the DNA is TGTGCCAGCAGTGAAGGCGGGTATAATTCACCCCTCCACTTT. Its translation: CASSEGGYNSPLHF.

V and J are TRBV28 and TRBJ1-5; tentatively, D is TRBD1 (5 bases). The CDR3 extends over 14 amino acids. Per the germline V gene, CDR1 is MDHEN and CDR2 is SYDVKM. Trimming pared 7 bases from V and 3 bases from J, leaving 13 bases between. CDR3 loop: CASNGGGTNQPQHF. In nucleotides, the CDR3 is TGTGCCAGCAATGGGGGGGGGACCAATCAGCCCCAGCATTTT.

The chain couples TRBV5-4 to TRBJ1-1; TRBD1 might be the D (6 bases). Deletions cut 3 bases from V and 4 bases from J, with 10 bases between. The V gene's germline CDR1 is SGHNT and CDR2 YYREEE (reference sequence). This CDR3 region has 13 residues. The CDR3 nucleotides are TGTGCCAGCAGCTCAGGGGTGGGCACTGAAGCTTTCTTT. This codes for CASSSGVGTEAFF.

The CDR3: CASRSGQGNSPLHF. CDR3 nucleotide sequence: TGTGCCAGTAGATCCGGACAGGGGAATTCACCCCTCCACTTT. The chain couples TRBV19 to TRBJ1-6, with 9 bases that match TRBD1. Germline V gives CDR1 LNHDA, CDR2 SQIVND (reference sequence). V gave up 6 bases and J gave up 7 bases; unmatched junction bases: 4. CDR3 size: 14 residues.

The gene calls are TRBV7-2 and TRBJ1-3, with 7 bases matching TRBD1. The CDR3 length is 17 residues. CDR1 is SGHTA and CDR2 is FQGNSA in the germline V gene. V dropped 4 bases and J dropped 4; count of bases not matched to a gene: 13. CDR3: CASSSWVGDRSGNTIYF. The DNA for the CDR3 is TGTGCCAGCAGCTCCTGGGTAGGGGACAGAAGCGGAAACACCATATATTTT.

CDR3 DNA sequence: TGTGCCATCACCCCGGACGGGGGATATGGCTACACCTTC. Its protein is CAITPDGGYGYTF. This chain joins TRBV10-3 and TRBJ1-2, with D possibly TRBD1 on 5 matching bases. Looked up from germline, CDR1 is ENHRY and CDR2 is SYGVKD. The CDR3 covers 13 residues. V lost 7 bases and J lost 5, with 14 bases in between.

The gene calls are TRBV2 and TRBJ1-2, with TRBD1 as a possible D gene (5 bases). CDR1 is SNHLY, CDR2 FYNNEI, per germline. Trimming left V 3 bases short and J 5 bases short, with 13 bases between. The CDR3 has 14 amino acids. CDR3 sequence: CASSEMGEEYGYTF. The CDR3 DNA reads as TGTGCCAGCAGTGAGATGGGGGAGGAGTATGGCTACACCTTC.

This CDR3 reads CAISETGDYGYTF. In DNA form, the CDR3 reads TGTGCCATCAGTGAGACGGGGGACTATGGCTACACCTTC. The rearrangement joins TRBV10-3 to TRBJ1-2; the D gene is possibly TRBD1 (5 bases). This CDR3 has 13 residues. V was trimmed by 2 bases and J by 3 bases, leaving 7 bases between them. Germline values: CDR1 ENHRY, CDR2 SYGVKD.

V and J are TRBV7-9 and TRBJ2-7; 7 bases are a match to TRBD2. The CDR3 has 15 residues. Germline CDR1 is SEHNR and CDR2 is FQNEAQ (reference sequence). V was pared by 5 bases and J by 0 bases, with 7 bases of the junction left unmatched. CDR3 coding DNA: TGTGCCAGCAGCGTCTCTAGCGGTCGCTCCTACGAGCAGTACTTC. It encodes CASSVSSGRSYEQYF. The whole variable domain, remainder taken from reference TRBV7-9 and TRBJ2-7, is DTGVSQNPRHKITKRGQNVTFRCDPISEHNRLYWYRQTLGQGPEFLTYFQNEAQLEKSRLLSDRFSAERPKGSFSTLEIQRTEQGDSAMYLCASSVSSGRSYEQYFGPGTRLTVT.